These 25 T cell receptor beta chains were all obtained from the same sample, sequenced in a study of cytomegalovirus exposure and HLA in healthy donors. Primers: 60 Vbeta forward and 13 Jbeta reverse. Method: immunoSEQ multiplex PCR; TCRdb's copy keeps in-frame clones and lacks some. Of about 100,000 clones listed, over 70% are singletons. The material sequenced was PBMCs. Receptors were obtained from a man between 50 and 59 years old in good health and CMV-seronegative.

The chain combines TRBV19 with TRBJ2-2, with 8 bases fitting TRBD1. Germline values: CDR1 LNHDA, CDR2 SQIVND (reference sequence). V shed 5 bases and J 5 bases; nucleotides not matched to a gene: 4. The CDR3 covers 14 residues. CDR3 sequence: CASSPRQGTGELFF. The CDR3 bases are TGTGCCAGTAGTCCAAGACAGGGGACCGGGGAGCTGTTTTTT.

The sample holds a few counts of this clone. V usage is TRBV7-9 and J usage is TRBJ2-2, with D maybe TRBD1 (5 bases). The CDR3 consists of 15 residues. Germline V gene lookup returns CDR1 SEHNR and CDR2 FQNEAQ (reference sequence). The V and J ends lost 5 bases and 5 bases respectively, with 15 bases between them. DNA for the CDR3: TGTGCCAGCAGCCTCACAGGTTCAACGACCGGGGAGCTGTTTTTT. This encodes CASSLTGSTTGELFF.

The chain links TRBV10-3 to TRBJ2-3; D might be TRBD1 (6 bases). CDR1 and CDR2 (germline): ENHRY, SYGVKD. The V end was cut by 4 bases, the J end by 4 bases, with 12 bases between. The CDR3 loop spans 14 amino acids. The CDR3 protein is CAISVSGEADTQYF. The CDR3 DNA sequence: TGTGCCATCAGTGTATCAGGGGAAGCAGATACGCAGTATTTT.

V usage is TRBV10-1 and J usage is TRBJ2-5, with D perhaps TRBD1 (5 bases). The V and J ends lost 5 bases and 0 bases respectively, with 13 bases between them. Germline loops: CDR1 WNHNN, CDR2 SYGVQD (reference sequence). The CDR3 consists of 15 residues. The CDR3 DNA sequence: TGCGCCAGCAGTCTCCTCCGGACAAACCAAGAGACCCAGTACTTC. Amino acid sequence: CASSLLRTNQETQYF.

This clone was seen a handful of times. The CDR3 reads CASSSQGAGTEAFF. The CDR3 DNA is TGTGCCAGCAGCTCCCAGGGGGCGGGAACTGAAGCTTTCTTT. The chain joins TRBV7-6 to TRBJ1-1, with 8 positions matching TRBD1. Per germline, CDR1 SGHVS and CDR2 FNYEAQ. This CDR3 region has 14 residues. The V and J ends lost 4 bases and 5 bases, in that order; junction bases with no gene match: 6.

This clone showed up just a few times. The chain recombines TRBV28 with TRBJ1-1; 7 bases are a match to TRBD1. This CDR3 is built from 14 residues. The V and J ends lost 6 bases and 1 base, in that order; junction bases with no gene match: 5. The V gene's germline CDR1 is MDHEN and CDR2 SYDVKM. This CDR3 reads CASRGNRGNTEAFF. CDR3 in DNA: TGTGCCAGCAGAGGTAACAGGGGGAACACTGAAGCTTTCTTT.

The chain has TRBV19 and TRBJ1-2, with TRBD1 matching 8 bases. From germline, CDR1 is LNHDA and CDR2 SQIVND (reference sequence). V dropped 4 bases and J dropped 3; count of bases not matched to a gene: 1. The CDR3 has 13 residues. Here the CDR3 DNA reads TGTGCCAGTAGTAAGACAGGGGACTATGGCTACACCTTC. Encoded protein: CASSKTGDYGYTF.

This sequence joins TRBV25-1 and TRBJ2-7, with 7 positions matching TRBD2. The CDR3 runs 17 residues. V shed 1 base and J 4 bases; nucleotides not matched to a gene: 13. The germline V gene encodes CDR1 MGHDK and CDR2 SYGVNS. CDR3 sequence: CASSEWDPAGRHYEQYF. In DNA, the CDR3 is TGTGCCAGCAGTGAATGGGATCCAGCGGGGAGGCATTACGAGCAGTACTTC.

The genes are TRBV15 and TRBJ1-2; D is perhaps TRBD1 (5 bases). Germline CDR1 is LNHNV and CDR2 is YYDKDF (reference sequence). Trimming removed 0 bases at V and 2 bases at J, with 10 bases between. CDR3 length equals 15 residues. CDR3 region: CATSRDSEGNYGYTF. The CDR3 DNA is TGTGCCACCAGCAGAGATTCGGAGGGGAACTATGGCTACACCTTC.

The genes are TRBV7-2 and TRBJ2-2; 7 nucleotides match TRBD2. The CDR3 length is 13 residues. V gave up 5 bases and J gave up 7 bases; unmatched junction bases: 4. Per the germline V gene, CDR1 is SGHTA and CDR2 is FQGNSA. In DNA form, the CDR3 reads TGTGCCAGCAGCCTGAGGACTAGCGGGGAGCTGTTTTTT. Protein sequence: CASSLRTSGELFF.

CDR3 residues: CAWARQGAIRSQPQHF. For the CDR3, the DNA is TGTGCCTGGGCAAGACAGGGGGCGATTAGAAGTCAGCCCCAGCATTTT. The J gene is TRBJ1-5, the V gene TRBV30; 10 nucleotides agree with TRBD1. Germline V gene data show CDR1 as GTSNPN and CDR2 as SVGIG (reference sequence). V was pared by 5 bases and J by 6 bases, with 13 bases of the junction left unmatched. The CDR3 contains 16 residues.

This clone occurred once. Its ends do not fully match the called genes, so a read error is possible. This sequence joins TRBV6-1 and TRBJ1-2, with D uncertain. CDR1 and CDR2 from the germline V gene are MNHNS and SASEGT. The CDR3 length is 15 residues. CDR3 in DNA: TGTGCCAGCAGCACAAGCTCGGGTCAGATATATGACTACACCTTC. Its protein is CASSTSSGQIYDYTF.

This rearrangement joins TRBV4-2 to TRBJ2-5; 16 bases are a match to TRBD2. The CDR3 contains 20 residues. J gave up 4 bases and V 1 base, and 12 bases lay outside the gene matches. Per the germline V gene, CDR1 is LGHNA and CDR2 is YNFKEQ. The CDR3 region is CASSQVMGLAGGLPLETQYF. CDR3 nucleotide sequence: TGTGCCAGCAGCCAAGTCATGGGACTAGCGGGGGGGTTGCCCCTAGAGACCCAGTACTTC.

This sequence joins TRBV7-9 and TRBJ2-5; TRBD2 might be the D (5 bases). This CDR3 is 12 amino acids long. V was trimmed by 6 bases and J by 1 base, leaving 6 bases between them. From germline, CDR1 is SEHNR and CDR2 FQNEAQ (reference sequence). CDR3 residues: CASRAVQETQYF. The CDR3 nucleotides are TGTGCCAGCAGAGCGGTCCAAGAGACCCAGTACTTC.

This clone was seen once. This chain uses TRBV2 with TRBJ2-1; 9 nucleotides agree with TRBD1. Trimming at V came to 11 bases and at J to 15 bases, leaving 20 bases not matched to a gene. The germline CDR1 and CDR2 sequences are SNHLY and FYNNEI. The CDR3 length is 14 residues. The CDR3 sequence is CAGITGQGIRTGFF. The CDR3 coding sequence is TGTGCCGGCATTACTGGACAGGGGATTAGGACGGGGTTCTTC.

The chain couples TRBV30 to TRBJ1-5; 8 bases map to TRBD1. The CDR3 covers 13 residues. Germline trimming cut 6 bases from V and 8 bases from J; bases unmatched to any gene: 9. Germline loops: CDR1 GTSNPN, CDR2 SVGIG (reference sequence). Here the CDR3 DNA reads TGTGCCTGTTCGGCAGGGGGCGCAGAGCCCCAGCATTTT. This encodes CACSAGGAEPQHF.

The CDR3 DNA reads TGTGCCAGCAGCCCCGAGGTATGGACGAACACCGGGGAGCTGTTTTTT. The encoded protein is CASSPEVWTNTGELFF. The chain recombines TRBV9 with TRBJ2-2; no firm D call. CDR1 and CDR2 from the germline V gene are SGDLS and YYNGEE. This CDR3 spans 16 amino acids. Trimming left V 4 bases short and J 0 bases short, with 13 bases between.

In nucleotides, the CDR3 is TGTGCCAGCAGCGTAGACATCCCTCCCGATACGCAGTATTTT. This encodes CASSVDIPPDTQYF. The genes are TRBV9 and TRBJ2-3; no clear D. This CDR3 has 14 residues. CDR1 is SGDLS, CDR2 YYNGEE, per germline. V was cut by 0 bases and J by 6 bases, with 11 bases left in between.

The rearrangement links TRBV30 to TRBJ2-1, with a tentative D call TRBD1 (5 bases). This CDR3 spans 14 amino acids. Trimming removed 0 bases at V and 7 bases at J, with 13 bases between. Germline CDR1 and CDR2: GTSNPN and SVGIG (reference sequence). The CDR3 is CAWSVKGAGNEQFF. CDR3 in DNA: TGTGCCTGGAGTGTAAAAGGGGCAGGGAATGAGCAGTTCTTC.

V usage is TRBV6-1 and J usage is TRBJ2-7, with 7 nucleotides matching TRBD1. Losses at the gene ends were 3 bases for V and 6 bases for J; bases not matched to a gene: 8. CDR1 and CDR2 (germline): MNHNS, SASEGT. The CDR3 extends over 14 amino acids. The DNA of the CDR3 is TGTGCCAGCAGTGATGGACAGGACGTGGGCGAGCAGTACTTC. It translates to CASSDGQDVGEQYF.

The gene calls are TRBV28 and TRBJ2-5, with TRBD1 matching over 8 bases. Gene TRBJ2-7 matches the end of the DNA better, so the J call may be wrong. CDR1 and CDR2 from the germline V gene are MDHEN and SYDVKM. This CDR3 has 13 residues. CDR3 amino acids: CASRGTGPYEQYF. In nucleotides, the CDR3 is TGTGCCAGCAGGGGGACAGGACCCTACGAGCAGTACTTC.

The V call is TRBV30, the J call TRBJ2-3, with 10 bases that match TRBD2. The V and J ends lost 2 bases and 6 bases, in that order; junction bases with no gene match: 11. The CDR3 runs 16 residues. Per germline, CDR1 GTSNPN and CDR2 SVGIG (reference sequence). CDR3 nucleotides: TGTGCCTGGAGTTTGGGACTAGCGCCTGCCAGGGATACGCAGTATTTT. It is translated as CAWSLGLAPARDTQYF.

V and J are TRBV5-8 and TRBJ2-5, with D possibly being TRBD1 (6 bases). The tail of the sequence fits TRBJ2-7 better, so the J call may be wrong. Germline V gene data show CDR1 as SGHTS and CDR2 as YDEGEE. The CDR3 has 12 amino acids. The CDR3 loop is CASSRTAYEQYF. Written as DNA, the CDR3 is TGTGCCAGCAGTCGGACAGCCTACGAGCAGTACTTC.

The rearrangement joins TRBV5-1 to TRBJ2-7, with D possibly TRBD1 on 6 matching bases. The V end was cut by 5 bases, the J end by 1 base, with 13 bases between. This CDR3 comprises 14 residues. Germline CDR1 SGHRS, CDR2 YFSETQ. CDR3 residues: CASSPLTGSYEQYF. CDR3 in DNA: TGCGCCAGCAGTCCGTTGACAGGATCCTACGAGCAGTACTTC. The full variable domain, in which reference TRBV5-1 and TRBJ2-7 provide the parts outside the CDR3, is KAGVTQTPRYLIKTRGQQVTLSCSPISGHRSVSWYQQTPGQGLQFLFEYFSETQRNKGNFPGRFSGRQFSNSRSEMNVSTLELGDSALYLCASSPLTGSYEQYFGPGTRLTVT.

The chain is built from TRBV6-1 and TRBJ2-7; D gene unclear. The CDR3 consists of 12 residues. In germline, CDR1 is MNHNS, CDR2 SASEGT. V was clipped by 10 bases and J by 4 bases, with 14 bases between them. The CDR3 nucleotides are TGTGCCACCTACCACGTAACGTACGAGCAGTACTTC. As protein: CATYHVTYEQYF.